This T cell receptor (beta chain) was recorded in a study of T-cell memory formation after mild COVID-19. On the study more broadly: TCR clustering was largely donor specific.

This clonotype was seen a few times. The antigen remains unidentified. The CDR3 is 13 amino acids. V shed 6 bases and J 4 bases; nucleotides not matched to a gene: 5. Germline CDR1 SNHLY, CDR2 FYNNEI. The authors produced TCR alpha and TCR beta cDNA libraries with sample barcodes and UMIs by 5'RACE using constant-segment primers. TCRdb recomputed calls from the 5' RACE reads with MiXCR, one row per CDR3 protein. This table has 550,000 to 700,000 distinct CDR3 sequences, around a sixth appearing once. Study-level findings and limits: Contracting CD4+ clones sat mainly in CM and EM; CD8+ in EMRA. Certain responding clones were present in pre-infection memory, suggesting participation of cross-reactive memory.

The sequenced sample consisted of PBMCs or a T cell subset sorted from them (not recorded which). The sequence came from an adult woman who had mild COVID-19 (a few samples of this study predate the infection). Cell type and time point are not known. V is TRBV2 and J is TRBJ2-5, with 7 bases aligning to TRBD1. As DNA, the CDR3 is TGTGCCAGCAGACACAGGGGCGGAGAGACCCAGTACTTC. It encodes CASRHRGGETQYF.